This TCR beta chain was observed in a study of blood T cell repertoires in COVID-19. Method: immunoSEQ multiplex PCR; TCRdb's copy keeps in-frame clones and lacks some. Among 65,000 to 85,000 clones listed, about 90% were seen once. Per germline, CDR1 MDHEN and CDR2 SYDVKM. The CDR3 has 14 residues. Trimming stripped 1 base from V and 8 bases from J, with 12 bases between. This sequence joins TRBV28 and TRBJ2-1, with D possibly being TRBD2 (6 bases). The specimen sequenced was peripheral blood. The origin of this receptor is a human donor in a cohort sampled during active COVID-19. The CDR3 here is CASSLSGGHDEQFF. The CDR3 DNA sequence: TGTGCCAGCAGTTTATCCGGGGGTCACGATGAGCAGTTCTTC. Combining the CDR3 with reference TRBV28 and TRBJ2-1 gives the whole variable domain DVKVTQSSRYLVKRTGEKVFLECVQDMDHENMFWYRQDPGLGLRLIYFSYDVKMKEKGDIPEGYSVSREKKERFSLILESASTNQTSMYLCASSLSGGHDEQFFGPGTRLTVL.